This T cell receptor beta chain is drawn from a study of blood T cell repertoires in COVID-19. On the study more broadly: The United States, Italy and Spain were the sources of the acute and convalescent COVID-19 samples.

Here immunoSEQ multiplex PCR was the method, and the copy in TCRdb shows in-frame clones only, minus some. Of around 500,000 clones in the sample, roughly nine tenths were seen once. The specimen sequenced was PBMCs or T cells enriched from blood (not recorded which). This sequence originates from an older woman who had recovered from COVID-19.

The CDR3 nucleotides read TGCGCCAGCAGCTTGATCGGACAGGGGACAGATACGCAGTATTTT. Its translation is CASSLIGQGTDTQYF. The chain has TRBV5-1 and TRBJ2-3; 9 positions match TRBD1. The V gene end was trimmed by 1 base and the J gene end by 3 bases; junction bases not matched to a gene: 3. Germline CDR1 is SGHRS and CDR2 is YFSETQ. This CDR3 region has 15 residues.